This TCR beta chain was profiled in a study of shared clonotypes between healthy human individuals. Study outcomes and limitations: With a handful of donors compared, around 5% of naive CD4 clonotypes were shared.

In the case of this clone: Its antigen is unknown.

200 ng DNA, around 30,000 T cell genomes, went into each sorted-subset replicate PCR. Sequencing used immunoSEQ multiplex PCR; TCRdb keeps in-frame clones, though not all of them. The profile shows approximately 1,500,000 clones, approximately 97% of them singletons. The sequence derives from a man aged 25 to 40 in good health. Sequenced sample: naive CD4+ T cells sorted from blood. Indicated subset: CD45RA+ positively selected.

This CDR3 is CASRPIQGVFTEAFF. CDR3 nucleotides: TGTGCCAGCAGACCTATACAGGGGGTGTTTACTGAAGCTTTCTTT. This sequence joins TRBV28 and TRBJ1-1; 8 bases align to TRBD1. Germline loops: CDR1 MDHEN, CDR2 SYDVKM. The trim removed 6 bases at V and 5 bases at J, leaving 11 bases unmatched. This CDR3 comprises 15 residues.